What follows is one T cell receptor beta chain and its context. The sample belongs to a study of technical replicates of blood from a few donors. The CDR3 spans 15 residues. Per germline, CDR1 SGHTS and CDR2 YDEGEE. Trimming at V came to 5 bases and at J to 8 bases, leaving 12 bases not matched to a gene. Profiling relied on immunoSEQ multiplex PCR, and the TCRdb table lists in-frame clones only, not all of them. Of under 75,000 clones listed, approximately 96% are singletons. Sequencing was performed on T cells isolated from PBMCs. This TCR was sampled from a human donor in good health. The chain employs TRBV5-8 and TRBJ1-1; 10 nucleotides line up with TRBD1. CDR3: CASSYIYDRGPEAFF. Written as DNA, the CDR3 is TGTGCCAGCAGTTATATCTATGACAGGGGGCCCGAAGCTTTCTTT.